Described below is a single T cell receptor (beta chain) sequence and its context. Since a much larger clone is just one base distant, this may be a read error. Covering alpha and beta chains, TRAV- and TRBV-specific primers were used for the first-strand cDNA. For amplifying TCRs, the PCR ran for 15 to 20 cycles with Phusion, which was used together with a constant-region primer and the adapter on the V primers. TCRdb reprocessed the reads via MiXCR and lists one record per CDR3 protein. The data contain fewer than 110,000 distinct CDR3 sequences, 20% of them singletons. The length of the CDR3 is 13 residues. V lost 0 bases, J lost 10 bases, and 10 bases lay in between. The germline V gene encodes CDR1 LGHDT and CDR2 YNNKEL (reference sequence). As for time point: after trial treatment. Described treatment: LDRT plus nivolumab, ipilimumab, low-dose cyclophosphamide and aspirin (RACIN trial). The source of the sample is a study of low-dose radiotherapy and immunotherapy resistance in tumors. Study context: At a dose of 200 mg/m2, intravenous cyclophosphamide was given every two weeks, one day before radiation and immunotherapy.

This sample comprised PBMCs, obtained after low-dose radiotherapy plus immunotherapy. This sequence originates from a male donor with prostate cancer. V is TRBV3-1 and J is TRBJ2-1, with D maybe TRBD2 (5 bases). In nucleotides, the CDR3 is TGTGCCAGCAGCCAAGAGGCGGGCTACGAGCAGTTCTTC. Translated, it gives CASSQEAGYEQFF.